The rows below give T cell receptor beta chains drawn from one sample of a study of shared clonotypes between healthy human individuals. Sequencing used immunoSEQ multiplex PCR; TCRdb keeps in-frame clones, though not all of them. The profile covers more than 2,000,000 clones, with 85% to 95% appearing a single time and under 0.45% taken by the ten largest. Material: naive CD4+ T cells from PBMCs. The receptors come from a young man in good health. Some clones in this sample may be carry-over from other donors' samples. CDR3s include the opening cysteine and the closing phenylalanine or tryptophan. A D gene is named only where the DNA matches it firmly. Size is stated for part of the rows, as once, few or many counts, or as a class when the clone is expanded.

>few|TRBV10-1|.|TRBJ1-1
CASRQIGARGTEAFF
TGCGCCAGCAGGCAAATAGGGGCCAGGGGCACTGAAGCTTTCTTT
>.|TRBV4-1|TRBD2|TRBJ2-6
CASSRETGTSAGANVLTF
TGCGCCAGCAGCCGAGAAACAGGGACTAGTGCTGGGGCCAACGTCCTGACTTTC
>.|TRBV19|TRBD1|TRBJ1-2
CASSDPGGRNYGYTF
TGTGCCAGTAGTGACCCAGGGGGCCGTAACTATGGCTACACCTTC
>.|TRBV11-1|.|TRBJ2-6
CASSLGNSGANVLTF
TGTGCCAGCAGCTTAGGTAACTCTGGGGCCAACGTCCTGACTTTC
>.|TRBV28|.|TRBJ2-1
CASSFRAGNSYNEQFF
TGTGCCAGCAGTTTCCGGGCAGGGAACTCCTACAATGAGCAGTTCTTC
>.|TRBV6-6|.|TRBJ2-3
CASSYSQFGERYF
TGTGCCAGCAGTTACTCTCAATTCGGAGAAAGGTATTTT
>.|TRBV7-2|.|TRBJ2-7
CASSLVRSYEQYF
TGTGCCAGCAGCTTAGTCAGATCCTACGAGCAGTACTTC
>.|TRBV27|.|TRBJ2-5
CASSSKWGDQETQYF
TGTGCCAGCAGTTCAAAATGGGGTGATCAAGAGACCCAGTACTTC
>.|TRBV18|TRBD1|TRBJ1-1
CASSEGQNMNTEAFF
TGTGCCAGCTCAGAGGGACAGAACATGAACACTGAAGCTTTCTTT
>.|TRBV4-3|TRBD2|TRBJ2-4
CASSRTRGTSDFQYF
TGCGCCAGCAGCCGAACGAGGGGGACTAGCGACTTTCAGTACTTC
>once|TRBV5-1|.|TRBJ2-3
CASSLEGNTDTQYF
TGCGCCAGCAGCTTGGAAGGTAACACAGATACGCAGTATTTT
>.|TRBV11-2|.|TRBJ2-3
CASTPEQGGSTDTQYF
TGTGCCAGCACCCCCGAGCAGGGCGGGAGCACAGATACGCAGTATTTT
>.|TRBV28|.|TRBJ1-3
CASEHPGASGNTIYF
TGTGCCAGCGAACATCCGGGGGCGTCTGGAAACACCATATATTTT
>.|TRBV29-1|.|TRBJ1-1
CSVEEVNTEAFF
TGCAGCGTTGAAGAGGTAAACACTGAAGCTTTCTTT
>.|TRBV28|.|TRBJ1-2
CASSPYRRGGYTF
TGTGCCAGCAGTCCCTACCGTAGGGGCGGCTACACCTTC
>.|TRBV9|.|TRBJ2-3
CASSPLMGSLTDTQYF
TGTGCCAGCAGCCCGTTAATGGGCAGCCTCACAGATACGCAGTATTTT
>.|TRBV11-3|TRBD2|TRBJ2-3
CASSLVQRDPTDTQYF
TGTGCCAGCAGCTTAGTCCAGCGGGATCCCACAGATACGCAGTATTTT
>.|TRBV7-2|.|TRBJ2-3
CASSPRGGDTQYF
TGTGCCAGCAGCCCGCGAGGGGGAGATACGCAGTATTTT